This T cell receptor (beta chain) was captured by sequencing in a study of T cell changes during pregnancy in multiple sclerosis. TCRdb keeps only in-frame clones here, not all; method: immunoSEQ multiplex PCR. The sample carries over 85,000 clones, 91% recorded once. Germline CDR1 and CDR2: MNHNS and SASEGT. This CDR3 contains 15 residues. With 6 bases clipped from V and 0 bases from J, the junction kept 3 bases outside the gene matches. This clonotype was sampled from a female donor in good health, enrolled as a control in a pregnancy study. Sequencing used peripheral blood, obtained after pregnancy. The chain combines TRBV6-1 with TRBJ1-5; 9 nucleotides match TRBD1. This CDR3 is CASRGQGDSNQPQHF. The DNA of the CDR3 is TGTGCCAGCAGGGGACAGGGTGATAGCAATCAGCCCCAGCATTTT.